This TCR beta chain was documented in a study of blood T cell repertoires in COVID-19. In this sample, this clone turned up once. Authors' data handling: Using reference gene primer amplification, nucleated cell counts were estimated. Generated by immunoSEQ multiplex PCR, the TCRdb table keeps only in-frame clones and is missing some. V, J and clone size reflect that table, while D and trimming were determined from the DNA. The data hold around 220,000 clones, with roughly 84% observed a single time. V was clipped by 6 bases and J by 7 bases, with 10 bases between them. The CDR3 length is 13 residues.

This TCR was recovered from a woman aged 35 to 49 with active or convalescent COVID-19. Source material: peripheral blood. The V and J genes are TRBV12-3 or TRBV12-4 and TRBJ1-6; no reliable D call. CDR3 coding DNA: TGTGCCAGCAGGCTCACGGAGAATTCACCCCTCCACTTT. Translated: CASRLTENSPLHF.